These 3 T cell receptor beta chains came from one sample sequenced in a study of T cell clonality in common variable immunodeficiency. Study observations and caveats: Reportedly, TCR beta sequences from common variable immunodeficiency showed fewer deletions and N-nucleotide insertions.

No antigen is known for these receptors. Repertoires were generated with immunoSEQ multiplex PCR, while TCRdb's copy carries only in-frame clones and drops some. The sample shows approximately 28,000 clones, none of them appearing just once. Sequencing was carried out using peripheral blood mononuclear cells. The receptors were sampled from a human donor with common variable immunodeficiency.

This clone was observed at least ten times. CDR3: CASSPLDRSYEQYF. CDR3 bases read: TGTGCCAGCTCACCCCTGGACAGGTCCTACGAG. The chain couples TRBV18 to TRBJ2-7; 7 bases are shared with TRBD1. The read gets to within 3 residues of the CDR3 end, and the germline J gene fills in the rest. Germline values: CDR1 KGHSH, CDR2 LQKENI. Trimming took 3 bases from V and 1 from J; bases not matched to a gene: 3. This CDR3 has 14 amino acids.

This clone was seen a handful of times. An end of the junction differs from the germline gene, which may be a read error. The read comes to an end 3 residues before the CDR3 does, leaving the germline J gene to fill in the end. Other DNA sequences in this specimen translate into the identical CDR3. The chain carries TRBV7-9 and TRBJ1-3; perhaps TRBD1 as D (5 bases). Germline assignment: CDR1 SEHNR and CDR2 FQNEAQ (reference sequence). The CDR3 is 14 amino acids. The CDR3 sequence is CASSLGGSRNTIYF. The sequenced part of the CDR3 DNA is TGTGCCAGCAGCTTAGGGGGCAGTAGAAACACT. Using reference TRBV7-9 and TRBJ1-3 for the parts outside the CDR3, the full variable domain is DTGVSQNPRHKITKRGQNVTFRCDPISEHNRLYWYRQTLGQGPEFLTYFQNEAQLEKSRLLSDRFSAERPKGSFSTLEIQRTEQGDSAMYLCASSLGGSRNTIYFGEGSWLTVV.

Concerning this clone: The read stops 3 residues short of the end of the CDR3; the missing end is completed from the germline J gene. The chain combines TRBV2 with TRBJ1-1; possibly TRBD1 for D (5 bases). CDR3 length equals 13 residues. The V gene lost 5 bases and the J gene lost 4 bases, with 11 bases spanning the gap. Germline CDR1 reads SNHLY; CDR2 reads FYNNEI. CDR3 residues: CASSSGPGTEAFF. CDR3 bases read: TGTGCCAGCAGTTCAGGGCCGGGCACTGAA.